This T cell receptor (beta chain) was captured in a study of blood T cells in healthy people across ages. Study conclusions and caveats: Long-lived donors exceeded aged donors in naive CD4+ cells and diversity.

The authors extracted at least 5.5 micrograms of total RNA per sample. Turning to this clonotype: Its antigen remains unidentified.

A second PCR of roughly 7 to 11 cycles used a sample-barcoded 5' primer and a J-beta primer mix. TCRdb fed the 5' RACE reads into MiXCR, producing one record per CDR3 protein. This sample has under 1,100,000 distinct CDR3 sequences; approximately 25% occur once, and the top ten carry around 0.75%. Germline assignment: CDR1 SQVTM and CDR2 ANQGSEA. The V end was cut by 3 bases, the J end by 5 bases, with 10 bases between. The CDR3 contains 13 residues. This sample was shared with a second study, whose subject was T cells of mothers and their children.

Sequencing used blood. The chain has TRBV29-1 and TRBJ2-2; the D is unclear. The clonotype comes from a girl aged 2 to 10 in good health. The DNA for the CDR3 is TGCAGCGTTGAGGCCAGTCATACCGGGGAGCTGTTTTTT. Translating it yields CSVEASHTGELFF.